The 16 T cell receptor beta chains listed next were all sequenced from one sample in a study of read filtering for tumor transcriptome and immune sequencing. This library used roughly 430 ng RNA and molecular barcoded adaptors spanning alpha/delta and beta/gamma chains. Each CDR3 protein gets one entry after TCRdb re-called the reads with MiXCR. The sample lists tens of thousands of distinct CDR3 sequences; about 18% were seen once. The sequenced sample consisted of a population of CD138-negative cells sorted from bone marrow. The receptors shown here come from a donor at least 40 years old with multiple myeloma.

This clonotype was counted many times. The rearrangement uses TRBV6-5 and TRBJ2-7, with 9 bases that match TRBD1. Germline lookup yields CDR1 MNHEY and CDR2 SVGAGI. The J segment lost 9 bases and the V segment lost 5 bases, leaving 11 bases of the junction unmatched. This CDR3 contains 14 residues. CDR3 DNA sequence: TGTGCCAGCAGTCCCGGGACAGGGTCGATTGGGCAGTACTTC. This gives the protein CASSPGTGSIGQYF.

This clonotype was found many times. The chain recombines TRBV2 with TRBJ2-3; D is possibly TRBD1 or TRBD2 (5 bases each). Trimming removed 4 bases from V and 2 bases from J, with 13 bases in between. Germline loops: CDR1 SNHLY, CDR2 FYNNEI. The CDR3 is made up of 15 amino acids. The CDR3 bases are TGTGCCAGCAGTGGAGACAGAGGGAACACAGATACGCAGTATTTT. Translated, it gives CASSGDRGNTDTQYF.

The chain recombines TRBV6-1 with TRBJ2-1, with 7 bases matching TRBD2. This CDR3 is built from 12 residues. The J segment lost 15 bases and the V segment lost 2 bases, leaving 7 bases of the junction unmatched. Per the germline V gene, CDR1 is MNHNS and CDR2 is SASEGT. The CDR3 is CASSELGGGGFF. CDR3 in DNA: TGTGCCAGCAGTGAACTGGGCGGGGGAGGGTTCTTC.

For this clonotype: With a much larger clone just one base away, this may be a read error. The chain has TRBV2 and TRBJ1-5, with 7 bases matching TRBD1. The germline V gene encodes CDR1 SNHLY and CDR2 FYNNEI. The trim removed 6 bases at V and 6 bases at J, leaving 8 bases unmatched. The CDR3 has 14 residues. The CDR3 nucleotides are TGTGCCAGCAGACCTACAGGGGCGTCTCAGCCCCAGCATTTT. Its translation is CASRPTGASQPQHF.

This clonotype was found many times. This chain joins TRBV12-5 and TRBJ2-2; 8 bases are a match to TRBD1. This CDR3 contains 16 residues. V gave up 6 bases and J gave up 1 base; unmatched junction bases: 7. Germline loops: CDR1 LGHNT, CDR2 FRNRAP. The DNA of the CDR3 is TGTGCTAGTGGCAGGGGGCATAGTATGAACACCGGGGAGCTGTTTTTT. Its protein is CASGRGHSMNTGELFF. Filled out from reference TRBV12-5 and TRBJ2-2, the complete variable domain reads DARVTQTPRHKVTEMGQEVTMRCQPILGHNTVFWYRQTMMQGLELLAYFRNRAPLDDSGMPKDRFSAEMPDATLATLKIQPSEPRDSAVYFCASGRGHSMNTGELFFGEGSRLTVL.

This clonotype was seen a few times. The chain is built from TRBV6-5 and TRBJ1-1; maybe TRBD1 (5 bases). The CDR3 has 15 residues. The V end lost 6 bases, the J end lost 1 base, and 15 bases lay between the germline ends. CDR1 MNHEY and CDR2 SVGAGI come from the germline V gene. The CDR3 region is CASSTGPTSNTEAFF. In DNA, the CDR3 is TGTGCCAGCAGCACGGGACCGACCTCGAACACTGAAGCTTTCTTT.

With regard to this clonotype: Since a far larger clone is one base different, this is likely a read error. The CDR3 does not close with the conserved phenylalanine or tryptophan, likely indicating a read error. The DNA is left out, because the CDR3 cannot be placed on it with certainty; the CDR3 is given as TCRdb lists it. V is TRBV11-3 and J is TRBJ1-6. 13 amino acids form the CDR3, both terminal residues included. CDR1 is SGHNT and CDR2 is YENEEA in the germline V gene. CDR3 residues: CASSFSYRSEVFL.

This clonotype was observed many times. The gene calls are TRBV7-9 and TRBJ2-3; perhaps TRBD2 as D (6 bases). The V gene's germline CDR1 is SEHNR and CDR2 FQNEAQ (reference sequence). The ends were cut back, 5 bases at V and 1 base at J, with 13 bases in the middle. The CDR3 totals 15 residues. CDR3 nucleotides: TGTGCCAGCAGCCCCCTGGGGACTGGCACAGATACGCAGTATTTT. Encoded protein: CASSPLGTGTDTQYF.

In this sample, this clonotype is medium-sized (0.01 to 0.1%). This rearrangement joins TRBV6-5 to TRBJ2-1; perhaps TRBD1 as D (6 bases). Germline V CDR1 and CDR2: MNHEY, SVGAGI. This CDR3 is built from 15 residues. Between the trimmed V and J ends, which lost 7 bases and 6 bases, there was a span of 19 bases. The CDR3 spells CASTQWSGASNEQFF. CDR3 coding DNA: TGTGCCAGCACCCAGTGGTCAGGGGCAAGCAATGAGCAGTTCTTC.

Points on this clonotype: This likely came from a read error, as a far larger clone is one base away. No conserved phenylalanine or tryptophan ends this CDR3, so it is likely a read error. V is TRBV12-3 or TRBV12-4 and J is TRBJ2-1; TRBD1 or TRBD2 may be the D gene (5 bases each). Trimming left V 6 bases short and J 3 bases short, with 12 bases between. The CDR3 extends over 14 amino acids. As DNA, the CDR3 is TGTGCCAGCAGCCCCGGGGACGGCTACAATGAGCAGTTCTTA. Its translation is CASSPGDGYNEQFL.

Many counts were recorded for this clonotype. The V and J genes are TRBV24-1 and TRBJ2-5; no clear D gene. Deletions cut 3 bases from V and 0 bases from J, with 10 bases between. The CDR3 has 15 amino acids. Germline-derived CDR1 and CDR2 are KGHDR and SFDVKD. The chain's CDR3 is CATSDATAYQETQYF. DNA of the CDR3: TGTGCCACCAGTGATGCTACAGCGTACCAAGAGACCCAGTACTTC.

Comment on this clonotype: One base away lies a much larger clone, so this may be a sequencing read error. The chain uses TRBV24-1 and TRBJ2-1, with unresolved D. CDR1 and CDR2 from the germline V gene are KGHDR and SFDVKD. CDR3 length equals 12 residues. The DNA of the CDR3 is TGTGCCACCAGTCCGAGGTTGAATGAGCAGCTCTTC. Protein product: CATSPRLNEQLF.

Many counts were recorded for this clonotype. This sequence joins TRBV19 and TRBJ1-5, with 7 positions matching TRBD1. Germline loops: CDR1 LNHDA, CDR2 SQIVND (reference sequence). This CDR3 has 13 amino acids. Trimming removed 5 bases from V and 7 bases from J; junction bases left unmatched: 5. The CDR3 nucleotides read TGTGCCAGTAGTCCTCAGGGGGGCCAGCCCCAGCATTTT. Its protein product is CASSPQGGQPQHF.

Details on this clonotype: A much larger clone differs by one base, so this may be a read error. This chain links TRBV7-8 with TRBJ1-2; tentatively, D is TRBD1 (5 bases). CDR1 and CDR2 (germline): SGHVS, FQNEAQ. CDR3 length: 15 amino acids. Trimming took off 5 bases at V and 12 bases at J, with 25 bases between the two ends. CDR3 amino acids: CASSPRTPYSNGHTF. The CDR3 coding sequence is TGTGCCAGCAGCCCAAGGACACCCTACAGCAACGGCCACACCTTC.

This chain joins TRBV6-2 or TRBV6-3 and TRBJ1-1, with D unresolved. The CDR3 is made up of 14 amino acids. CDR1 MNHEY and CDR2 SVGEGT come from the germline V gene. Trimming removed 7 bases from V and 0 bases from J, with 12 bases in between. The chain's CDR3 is CASNPLRMNTEAFF. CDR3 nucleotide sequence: TGTGCCAGCAACCCGCTACGGATGAACACTGAAGCTTTCTTT.

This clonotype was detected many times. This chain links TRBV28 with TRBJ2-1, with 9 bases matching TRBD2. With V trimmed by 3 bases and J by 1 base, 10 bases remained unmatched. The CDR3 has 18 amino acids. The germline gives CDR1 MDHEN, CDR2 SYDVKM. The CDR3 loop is CASSFPPGAGGSYNEQFF. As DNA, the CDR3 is TGTGCCAGCAGTTTCCCTCCGGGAGCGGGGGGTTCCTACAATGAGCAGTTCTTC.